The next 28 T cell receptor beta chains were all read from a single sample in a study of T cell clonality in common variable immunodeficiency (dated by TCRdb to between 2014 and 2017). To prepare the library, the immunoSEQ multiplex PCR assay was applied. The immuneACCESS repertoire file appears here via TCRdb, limited to in-frame rearrangements. These files lack a portion of the clones; in checked studies, under half of the deficit traces to unresolved V genes, and the cause of the others is not known. This sample contains tens of thousands of clones, none of which is a singleton. Jointly, the top ten make up 3.4% of the sample. The sequenced sample was peripheral blood mononuclear cells. These receptors were taken from a person aged 18 to 70 in good health.

This clone was observed many times. The read stops 3 residues short of the end of the CDR3; the missing end is completed from the germline J gene. The J gene is TRBJ2-5, the V gene TRBV6-1; 9 nucleotides align to TRBD1. V dropped 2 bases and J dropped 5; count of bases not matched to a gene: 6. Germline V gives CDR1 MNHNS, CDR2 SASEGT. This CDR3 region has 15 residues. CDR3 bases read: TGTGCCAGCAGTGAAAGGGACAGGGAGGAGGAGACC. This sequence encodes CASSERDREEET. The full CDR3 protein reads CASSERDREEETQYF.

This clone was picked up many times. The read terminates 3 residues before the CDR3 end, so the remaining end is supplied by the germline J gene. The genes are TRBV5-1 and TRBJ2-3; 7 positions agree with TRBD2. The CDR3 runs 13 residues. The trim removed 7 bases at V and 3 bases at J, leaving 5 bases unmatched. Germline-derived CDR1 and CDR2 are SGHRS and YFSETQ. Partial CDR3 DNA: TGCGCCAGCTTTGGCGGGAGAACAGATACG. This gives the protein CASFGGRTDT. The whole CDR3 region reads CASFGGRTDTQYF.

The table lists this clone with many counts. The sequenced fragment ends 3 residues before the CDR3 boundary, so the rest is inferred from the germline J gene. The V gene is TRBV7-9, the J gene TRBJ2-2; a weak D match, TRBD1 (6 bases). Germline V CDR1 and CDR2: SEHNR, FQNEAQ (reference sequence). Trimming cost V 1 base and J 3 bases, with 9 bases left between them. The CDR3 loop spans 15 amino acids. The part of the CDR3 DNA that was read is TGTGCCAGCAGCTTAGTGGGGGCTGACACCGGGGAG. Its protein is CASSLVGADTGE. The entire CDR3 sequence reads CASSLVGADTGELFF.

The sample holds many counts of this clone. This CDR3 reads CASSLGANNEQFF. The DNA read from the CDR3 is TGTGCCAGCAGCTTGGGGGCGAACAATGAG. The chain uses TRBV7-3 and TRBJ2-1, with D perhaps TRBD1 (6 bases). The read terminates 3 residues before the CDR3 end, so the remaining end is supplied by the germline J gene. Germline V gene sequence: CDR1 SGHTA, CDR2 FQGTGA. V was trimmed by 3 bases and J by 5 bases, leaving 8 bases between them. The CDR3 length is 13 residues.

At least ten counts were recorded for this clone. The read halts 3 residues ahead of the CDR3 end, with the missing end drawn from the germline J gene. V gene TRBV19 combines with J gene TRBJ2-7, with 7 positions matching TRBD1. After removal of 5 bases from V and 3 bases from J, the junction contained 4 bases not matched to a gene. The CDR3 is made up of 13 amino acids. CDR1 LNHDA and CDR2 SQIVND come from the germline V gene (reference sequence). This chain's CDR3 is CASSWGQYYEQYF. The sequenced part of the CDR3 DNA is TGTGCCAGTAGTTGGGGACAGTACTACGAG.

Remarks on this clone: The CDR3 end is not reached by the read, which stops 3 residues before it; the germline J gene fills it in. This chain joins TRBV19 and TRBJ2-1, with TRBD2 matching over 14 bases. The germline V gene encodes CDR1 LNHDA and CDR2 SQIVND (reference sequence). CDR3 length equals 16 residues. Trimming cost V 5 bases and J 8 bases; bases outside gene matches: 8. Incomplete CDR3 DNA: TGTGCCAGTAGTCCCCAGACTAGCGGGAGGGCCTATGAG. Translated, it gives CASSPQTSGRAYE. The whole CDR3 is CASSPQTSGRAYEQFF.

This clone was detected many times. The read stops 3 residues short of the end of the CDR3; the missing end is completed from the germline J gene. The chain is built from TRBV30 and TRBJ2-4; 7 nucleotides align to TRBD2. The ends lost 1 base at V and 4 bases at J; junction bases unmatched: 1. This CDR3 spans 13 amino acids. Germline CDR1 GTSNPN, CDR2 SVGIG (reference sequence). CDR3 DNA (partial): TGTGCCTGGAGTGGACTAGCAAAAAACATT. Translating gives CAWSGLAKNI. The CDR3, in full, reads CAWSGLAKNIQYF. The variable domain in full, with the rest retrieved from reference TRBV30 and TRBJ2-4, is SQTIHQWPATLVQPVGSPLSLECTVEGTSNPNLYWYRQAAGRGLQLLFYSVGIGQISSEVPQNLSASRPQDRQFILSSKKLLLSDSGFYLCAWSGLAKNIQYFGAGTRLSVL.

This clone was seen repeatedly, ten times or more. The missing CDR3 end, 3 residues past where the read stops, is filled in from the germline J gene. The chain employs TRBV5-1 and TRBJ1-4, with D tentatively TRBD1 (6 bases). In germline, CDR1 is SGHRS, CDR2 YFSETQ. Trimming stripped 3 bases from V and 8 bases from J, with 17 bases between. CDR3 length: 15 residues. CDR3 amino acids: CASSCGAGEGEKLFF. Partial CDR3 DNA: TGCGCCAGCAGCTGTGGTGCAGGGGAGGGAGAAAAA.

This clone was observed at least ten times. One end of the junction fails to match germline, which may point to a read error. The read gets to within 3 residues of the CDR3 end, and the germline J gene fills in the rest. This chain connects TRBV6-1 to TRBJ2-2; 7 bases map to TRBD1. CDR1 and CDR2 (germline): MNHNS, SASEGT. CDR3 length equals 15 residues. The sequenced CDR3 bases are TGTGCCAGCAGAGAAGGGACAGCTATTACCGGGGAG. Translation gives CASREGTAITGE. The CDR3 reads in full as CASREGTAITGELFF.

This clone was seen at least ten times. The CDR3 end is not reached by the read, which stops 3 residues before it; the germline J gene fills it in. The V gene is TRBV5-6, the J gene TRBJ2-7; D ambiguous. This CDR3 has 11 residues. Germline V gives CDR1 SGHDT, CDR2 YYEEEE. Trimming took off 4 bases at V and 4 bases at J, with 6 bases between the two ends. Here the CDR3 reads CASSEGYEQYF. The sequenced part of the CDR3 DNA is TGTGCCAGCAGCGAAGGGTACGAG.

This clone has more than one count but fewer than ten. The read ends 3 residues early relative to the CDR3; the germline J gene fills the gap. The chain employs TRBV2 and TRBJ2-7; the D is unclear. Deletions cut 11 bases from V and 2 bases from J, with 13 bases between. Germline V gives CDR1 SNHLY, CDR2 FYNNEI. This CDR3 spans 12 amino acids. The sequenced part of the CDR3 DNA is TGTGCCGGCAAGGGCGATACCTACGAG. Translated: CAGKGDTYE. The full CDR3 protein is CAGKGDTYEQYF. Full variable domain (remainder filled in from reference TRBV2 and TRBJ2-7): EPEVTQTPSHQVTQMGQEVILRCVPISNHLYFYWYRQILGQKVEFLVSFYNNEISEKSEIFDDQFSVERPDGSNFTLKIRSTKLEDSAMYFCAGKGDTYEQYFGPGTRLTVT.

In its sample, this clone was seen many times. The read is 3 residues too short to cover the CDR3 end, so that end is filled in from the germline J gene. The gene calls are TRBV30 and TRBJ2-1; D unresolved. The CDR3 runs to 14 residues. Looked up from germline, CDR1 is GTSNPN and CDR2 is SVGIG (reference sequence). V dropped 2 bases and J dropped 3 bases, with 11 bases sitting between them. The sequenced part of the CDR3 DNA is TGTGCCTGGAGTCCAGCGCTAATCTACAATGAG. Translating gives CAWSPALIYNE. The CDR3 in its entirety is CAWSPALIYNEQFF.

This clone was observed many times. From the germline J gene comes the end of the CDR3, since the read stops 3 residues before it. The V and J genes are TRBV19 and TRBJ2-6, with D perhaps matching TRBD1 (6 bases). V was shortened by 7 bases and J by 0 bases, with 10 bases between the two germline ends. Germline V gene lookup returns CDR1 LNHDA and CDR2 SQIVND (reference sequence). CDR3 length: 15 residues. The sequenced CDR3 bases are TGTGCCAGTACGACAGGTACCTCTGGGGCCAACGTC. Translating gives CASTTGTSGANV. The full CDR3 is CASTTGTSGANVLTF.

This clone was found many times. Incomplete CDR3 DNA: TGTGCCAGTAGTGACCTTACTAGTTTCCATGAG. It encodes CASSDLTSFHE. The whole CDR3 is CASSDLTSFHEQFF. The chain has TRBV19 and TRBJ2-1; D is possibly TRBD2 (5 bases). The read gets to within 3 residues of the CDR3 end, and the germline J gene fills in the rest. The CDR3 loop spans 14 amino acids. Per the germline V gene, CDR1 is LNHDA and CDR2 is SQIVND (reference sequence). V gave up 5 bases and J gave up 8 bases, with 16 bases separating them.

This clone was recorded at least ten times. The read stops 3 residues short of the end of the CDR3; the missing end is completed from the germline J gene. The chain recombines TRBV10-3 with TRBJ2-3; 8 positions agree with TRBD2. Germline-derived CDR1 and CDR2 are ENHRY and SYGVKD. With V trimmed by 6 bases and J by 4 bases, 9 bases remained unmatched. This CDR3 contains 15 residues. CDR3 bases read: TGTGCCATCAGGGCACTAGCGGAGTCCGCAGATACG. Residues: CAIRALAESADT. The entire CDR3 is CAIRALAESADTQYF.

This clone has a count of ten or more. The read terminates 3 residues ahead of where the CDR3 ends, so the germline J gene completes it. The chain carries TRBV20-1 and TRBJ1-2; TRBD1 might be the D (5 bases). V was pared by 6 bases and J by 4 bases, with 15 bases between. CDR1 and CDR2 from the germline V gene are DFQATT and SNEGSKA (reference sequence). CDR3 length equals 13 residues. The CDR3 is CSAVEGPLYGYTF. Partial CDR3 DNA: TGCAGTGCCGTGGAGGGGCCCCTCTATGGC.

In this sample, this clone turned up many times. The sequenced fragment ends 3 residues before the CDR3 boundary, so the rest is inferred from the germline J gene. The chain employs TRBV18 and TRBJ1-1; D is possibly TRBD1 (5 bases). From germline, CDR1 is KGHSH and CDR2 LQKENI. V lost 4 bases, J lost 1 base, and 10 bases lay in between. The CDR3 sequence is 14 residues long. The sequenced CDR3 bases are TGTGCCAGCTCACAGACCCAGGGGAACACTGAA. This codes for CASSQTQGNTE. The full CDR3 protein is CASSQTQGNTEAFF.

This clone was seen ten or more times. The CDR3 bases that were read are TGTGCCAGTAGTAAAGAACGGGCTAGCGGGAGCGGGAGGGGCACAGATACG. Amino acids: CASSKERASGSGRGTDT. The whole CDR3 reads CASSKERASGSGRGTDTQYF. The V and J genes are TRBV19 and TRBJ2-3; TRBD2 matches 10 bases. The read stops 3 residues short of the end of the CDR3; the missing end is completed from the germline J gene. The germline gives CDR1 LNHDA, CDR2 SQIVND (reference sequence). The CDR3 runs to 20 residues. Trimming cost V 4 bases and J 1 base; bases outside gene matches: 17.

CDR3 sequence: CASTSGQGYQETQYF. The sequenced CDR3 bases are TGTGCCAGTACCTCGGGACAGGGGTACCAAGAGACC. V usage is TRBV19 and J usage is TRBJ2-5; 10 bases map to TRBD1. The sequenced fragment ends 3 residues before the CDR3 boundary, so the rest is inferred from the germline J gene. Germline loops: CDR1 LNHDA, CDR2 SQIVND (reference sequence). J lost 0 bases, V lost 7 bases, and 5 bases had no gene match. The CDR3 is made up of 15 amino acids.

A few counts support this clone. The CDR3 end lies 3 residues beyond the end of the read and is filled in from the germline J gene. The chain combines TRBV5-5 with TRBJ1-2; unclear D gene. Germline values: CDR1 SGHKS, CDR2 YYEKEE (reference sequence). The CDR3 sequence is 13 residues long. CDR3 loop: CASSLFTGRGYTF. The DNA read from the CDR3 is TGTGCCAGCAGCTTGTTTACGGGTCGGGGC.

Remarks on this clone: The read falls 3 residues short of the CDR3 end, and the missing part is taken from the germline J gene. The J gene is TRBJ2-4, the V gene TRBV7-2, with a weak D call TRBD1 (5 bases). Germline loops: CDR1 SGHTA, CDR2 FQGNSA. This CDR3 is 15 amino acids long. Incomplete CDR3 DNA: TGTGCCAGCAGCTTAGTTGCAGGGAAGGGGTCTGGT. It yields the protein CASSLVAGKGSG. The entire CDR3 protein is CASSLVAGKGSGQYF.

The table lists this clone with many counts. Coverage ceases 3 residues before the CDR3 finishes, and the germline J gene fills in the end. V gene TRBV4-2 combines with J gene TRBJ2-3; 12 positions agree with TRBD2. CDR1 and CDR2 from the germline V gene are LGHNA and YNFKEQ. Trimming took 0 bases from V and 7 from J; bases not matched to a gene: 8. The CDR3 totals 17 residues. The part of the CDR3 DNA that was read is TGTGCCAGCAGCCAAGAGTTTGCTAGCGGGAGGGTCCATACG. Its protein is CASSQEFASGRVHT. The entire CDR3 is CASSQEFASGRVHTQYF.

This clone was picked up a small number of times. The sequenced fragment ends 3 residues before the CDR3 boundary, so the rest is inferred from the germline J gene. The genes are TRBV18 and TRBJ1-1; 7 bases align to TRBD1. Trimming removed 3 bases from V and 1 base from J; junction bases left unmatched: 2. Germline V gives CDR1 KGHSH, CDR2 LQKENI. CDR3 length: 14 amino acids. CDR3 region: CASSPQGGNTEAFF. The sequenced part of the CDR3 DNA is TGTGCCAGCTCACCTCAGGGGGGGAACACTGAA.

This clone was seen ten or more times. The read halts 3 residues ahead of the CDR3 end, with the missing end drawn from the germline J gene. V gene TRBV5-1 combines with J gene TRBJ2-7, with TRBD1 matching over 7 bases. Germline V CDR1 and CDR2: SGHRS, YFSETQ. The V gene end was trimmed by 3 bases and the J gene end by 4 bases; junction bases not matched to a gene: 7. The CDR3 sequence is 14 residues long. The CDR3 protein is CASSYTRDSYEQYF. The part of the CDR3 DNA that was read is TGCGCCAGCAGCTACACAAGGGACAGTTACGAG. Together with reference TRBV5-1 and TRBJ2-7, the CDR3 gives the full variable domain: KAGVTQTPRYLIKTRGQQVTLSCSPISGHRSVSWYQQTPGQGLQFLFEYFSETQRNKGNFPGRFSGRQFSNSRSEMNVSTLELGDSALYLCASSYTRDSYEQYFGPGTRLTVT.

This clone appeared many times. Partial CDR3 DNA: TGCAGTGCTAGACGAGGTTCGGGCAAAAACATT. Its protein is CSARRGSGKNI. The entire CDR3 reads CSARRGSGKNIQYF. The chain joins TRBV20-1 to TRBJ2-4; the D is unclear. The read ends 3 residues early relative to the CDR3; the germline J gene fills the gap. From germline, CDR1 is DFQATT and CDR2 SNEGSKA (reference sequence). V lost 2 bases and J 3 bases, leaving 11 bases between the germline ends. The CDR3 is 14 amino acids.

This clone was observed many times. The read halts 3 residues ahead of the CDR3 end, with the missing end drawn from the germline J gene. J is TRBJ2-2 and V is TRBV18; 7 bases map to TRBD1. This CDR3 spans 16 amino acids. V trimming: 5 bases; J trimming: 0 bases; junction bases outside the gene matches: 6. Germline V gene data show CDR1 as KGHSH and CDR2 as LQKENI. The CDR3 spells CASSNRGGANTGELFF. The sequenced CDR3 bases are TGTGCCAGCTCAAACAGGGGCGGCGCGAACACCGGGGAG.

In this sample, this clone turned up many times. The read terminates 3 residues before the CDR3 end, so the remaining end is supplied by the germline J gene. The chain couples TRBV23-1 to TRBJ2-7, with 13 bases fitting TRBD2. TRBV23-1 is sorted into the ORF group, with uncertain function. V lost 2 bases and J lost 6; bases outside the gene matches: 13. This CDR3 contains 18 residues. This chain's CDR3 is CASSQPSGGTSGKCEQYF. The CDR3 bases that were read are TGCGCCAGCAGTCAACCAAGCGGGGGGACTAGCGGGAAATGCGAG.

This clone has only a few counts. The missing CDR3 end, 3 residues past where the read stops, is filled in from the germline J gene. The chain has TRBV30 and TRBJ2-2; TRBD1 matches 7 bases. Germline V gene data show CDR1 as GTSNPN and CDR2 as SVGIG (reference sequence). The CDR3 totals 13 residues. CDR3 protein: CAWSKGANEKLFF. The CDR3 DNA, read in part, is TGTGCCTGGAGTAAGGGGGCTAATGAAAAG.